This T cell receptor (beta chain) was sequenced in a study of cytomegalovirus exposure and HLA in healthy donors. Study-level background: Around 85 million unique TCR sequences came from HLA-typed donors in an early release. Study-wide results and caveats: It was taken for granted in presence/absence analyses that sequencing depth across donors was roughly uniform. A previous analysis found most TCR beta V segments productive roughly 90% or roughly 30% of the time.

As to this clone: The antigen remains undetermined.

The CDR3 has 13 amino acids. The germline CDR1 and CDR2 sequences are MNHNS and SASEGT. A multiplex PCR was run with 60 Vbeta primers and 13 Jbeta primers. TCRdb's copy holds only in-frame clones and misses some; the assay was immunoSEQ multiplex PCR. This sample has about 98,000 clones, with roughly 81% found just once. The sequenced sample consisted of PBMCs. The rearrangement joins TRBV6-1 to TRBJ2-5, with a tentative D call TRBD2 (5 bases). The J call is in doubt because the DNA end fits TRBJ2-7 better. The clonotype comes from a man in his forties or fifties in good health and CMV-seronegative. CDR3 region: CASRRESSYEQYF. Written as DNA, the CDR3 is TGTGCCAGCCGTAGGGAGAGCTCCTACGAGCAGTACTTC.